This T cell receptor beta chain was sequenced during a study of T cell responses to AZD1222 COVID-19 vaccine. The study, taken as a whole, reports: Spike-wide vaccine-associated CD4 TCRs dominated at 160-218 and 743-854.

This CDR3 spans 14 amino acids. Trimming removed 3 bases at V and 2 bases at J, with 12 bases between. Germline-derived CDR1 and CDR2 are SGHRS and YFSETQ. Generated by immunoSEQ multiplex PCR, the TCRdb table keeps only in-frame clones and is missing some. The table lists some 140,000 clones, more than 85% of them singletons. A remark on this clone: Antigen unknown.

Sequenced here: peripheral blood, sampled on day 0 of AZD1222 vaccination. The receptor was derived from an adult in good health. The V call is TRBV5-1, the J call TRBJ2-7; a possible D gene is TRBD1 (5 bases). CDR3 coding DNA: TGCGCCAGCAGCTCGCGACAGATCCCCTACGAGCAGTACTTC. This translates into CASSSRQIPYEQYF.